One T cell receptor beta chain is described in this entry. Its cognate antigen is unknown. Unique-molecular-identifier-tagged TCR beta cDNA libraries were used. The source material, about 0.9 to 10 million T cells, gave rise to roughly 0.5 million cDNA molecules. From the PCR reads, TCRdb called clonotypes with MiXCR, one entry per CDR3 protein. The sample holds 700,000 to 900,000 distinct CDR3 sequences; around 42% are singletons and the top ten take roughly 5.2%. The CDR3 runs 13 residues. Trimming stripped 0 bases from V and 6 bases from J, with 6 bases between. From germline, CDR1 is MNHEY and CDR2 SMNVEV (reference sequence). The data were obtained in a study of post-analysis software for immune sequencing data. General observations from the study: There were about five TRBV segments more frequent in patients than controls, and TRBV5-6, TRBV5-1 and TRBV20-1 were among them.

The J gene is TRBJ2-1, the V gene TRBV27; no clear D gene. This TCR was recovered from a girl under 18 with multiple sclerosis. The sample consisted of blood. The CDR3 is CASSLSVLNEQFF. The CDR3 DNA sequence: TGTGCCAGCAGTTTATCGGTCCTCAATGAGCAGTTCTTC.